These 18 T cell receptor beta chains originate from one sample sequenced in a study of blood T cells in healthy people across ages. Using a J-beta primer mix together with a sample-barcoded 5' primer, a second PCR was run for roughly 7 to 11 cycles. MiXCR, run by TCRdb on the 5' RACE reads, gives a single entry per CDR3 protein. Of 700,000 to 800,000 distinct CDR3 sequences in the sample, approximately 39% were seen once. Material for sequencing was blood. The receptors derive from a woman aged 55-70 years in good health.

Regarding this clonotype: Sequence at one end of the junction differs from germline and may be a read error. The rearrangement joins TRBV18 to TRBJ2-1; weak D call: TRBD2 (5 bases). This CDR3 comprises 13 residues. Germline CDR1 is KGHSH and CDR2 is LQKENI. In DNA form, the CDR3 reads TGTGTCAGCTCCCCGTTGGCGGGCAATGAGCAGTTCTTC. Encoded protein: CVSSPLAGNEQFF.

The V and J genes are TRBV6-5 and TRBJ1-2; TRBD1 is a possible D gene (6 bases). The length of the CDR3 is 15 residues. V was trimmed by 6 bases and J by 8 bases, leaving 22 bases between them. Germline V lookup: CDR1 MNHEY, CDR2 SVGAGI. CDR3 nucleotides: TGTGCCAGCAGCTCCGACGGGGGGGCTGTACGGGGCTACACCTTC. Protein sequence: CASSSDGGAVRGYTF.

This clonotype has only a few counts. Just one base apart from a much larger clone, this may be a read error. The V gene is TRBV6-1, the J gene TRBJ2-3; 9 nucleotides agree with TRBD2. In germline, CDR1 is MNHNS, CDR2 SASEGT. This CDR3 is built from 16 residues. Trimming at V came to 4 bases and at J to 0 bases, leaving 5 bases not matched to a gene. Here the CDR3 DNA reads TGTGCCAGCAGTGGAGCGGGGGGCACTAGCACAGATACGCAGTATTTT. Amino acids: CASSGAGGTSTDTQYF.

This clonotype turned up a few times. V gene TRBV4-1 combines with J gene TRBJ2-7; 7 nucleotides line up with TRBD1. Unmatched junction bases numbered 9, after V lost 3 bases and J lost 7 bases. The CDR3 spans 14 residues. Germline values: CDR1 MGHRA, CDR2 YSYEKL. CDR3 residues: CASSQPGQPNEQYF. In DNA, the CDR3 is TGCGCCAGCAGCCAGCCGGGACAGCCAAATGAGCAGTACTTC.

This sequence joins TRBV20-1 and TRBJ1-2; no clear D. The germline V gene has CDR1 DFQATT and CDR2 SNEGSKA (reference sequence). This CDR3 has 16 amino acids. Trimming stripped 6 bases from V and 2 bases from J, with 22 bases between. CDR3: CSASSVLEVRNYGYTF. DNA for the CDR3: TGCAGTGCCAGCTCGGTGCTGGAGGTTAGGAACTATGGCTACACCTTC.

This clonotype was detected a few times. The CDR3 sequence is CASSQEREGLNEQFF. The DNA for the CDR3 is TGTGCCAGCAGCCAGGAGCGGGAGGGCCTGAATGAGCAGTTCTTC. This chain links TRBV7-2 with TRBJ2-1, with 10 bases matching TRBD2. The CDR3 length is 15 residues. Looked up from germline, CDR1 is SGHTA and CDR2 is FQGNSA. The trim removed 5 bases at V and 7 bases at J, leaving 8 bases unmatched.

The CDR3 DNA reads TGTGCCAGCAGTATACTAGCGGGAATCGCAGATACGCAGTATTTT. Encoded protein: CASSILAGIADTQYF. This rearrangement joins TRBV12-3 or TRBV12-4 to TRBJ2-3; 10 bases fit TRBD2. This CDR3 has 15 residues. Losses at the gene ends were 5 bases for V and 4 bases for J; bases not matched to a gene: 6.

This clonotype has only a few counts. This chain uses TRBV7-9 with TRBJ1-2, with D possibly matching TRBD1 (6 bases). CDR1 SEHNR and CDR2 FQNEAQ come from the germline V gene (reference sequence). The V end lost 5 bases, the J end lost 8 bases, and 18 bases lay between the germline ends. CDR3 length equals 14 residues. The CDR3 region is CASSPDQGPGGYTF. DNA for the CDR3: TGTGCCAGCAGCCCTGACCAGGGGCCTGGGGGCTACACCTTC.

The CDR3 bases are TGTGCCAGCACTCAAGGGGACTTCCCTAATGAGCAGTTCTTC. It is translated as CASTQGDFPNEQFF. The chain combines TRBV6-2 or TRBV6-3 with TRBJ2-1, with D maybe TRBD2 (6 bases). Trimming took off 7 bases at V and 7 bases at J, with 17 bases between the two ends. CDR3 length: 14 amino acids. The V gene's germline CDR1 is MNHEY and CDR2 SVGEGT.

On this clonotype: A much larger clone is a single base away; this may be a read error. The chain is built from TRBV9 and TRBJ2-1; TRBD2 aligns across 13 bases. Looked up from germline, CDR1 is SGDLS and CDR2 is YYNGEE. V gave up 4 bases and J gave up 9 bases; unmatched junction bases: 4. The CDR3 runs 14 residues. Here the CDR3 DNA reads TGTGCCAGCAGCCCGGGACTAGCGGGAATTGAGCAGTTCTTC. It yields the protein CASSPGLAGIEQFF.

The rearrangement links TRBV5-1 to TRBJ2-1; D is possibly TRBD1 (5 bases). Trimming removed 3 bases from V and 11 bases from J, with 9 bases in between. CDR3 length: 11 amino acids. From germline, CDR1 is SGHRS and CDR2 YFSETQ. CDR3 residues: CASSSDTKQFF. The CDR3 bases are TGCGCCAGCAGCTCGGACACTAAGCAGTTCTTC. The variable domain in full, completed from reference TRBV5-1 and TRBJ2-1, reads KAGVTQTPRYLIKTRGQQVTLSCSPISGHRSVSWYQQTPGQGLQFLFEYFSETQRNKGNFPGRFSGRQFSNSRSEMNVSTLELGDSALYLCASSSDTKQFFGPGTRLTVL.

The rearrangement uses TRBV7-2 and TRBJ1-4; D possibly corresponds to TRBD1 (5 bases). The CDR3 has 15 amino acids. Trimming removed 3 bases at V and 3 bases at J, with 11 bases between. Per the germline V gene, CDR1 is SGHTA and CDR2 is FQGNSA. CDR3 region: CASSFNGGANEKLFF. CDR3 nucleotide sequence: TGTGCCAGCAGCTTTAACGGGGGGGCTAATGAAAAACTGTTTTTT.

This chain joins TRBV6-4 and TRBJ2-2, with a possible D match to TRBD2 (5 bases). Trimming stripped 6 bases from V and 0 bases from J, with 14 bases between. Looked up from germline, CDR1 is MRHNA and CDR2 is SNTAGT. CDR3 length: 16 amino acids. CDR3 bases: TGTGCCAGCAGCCCTGGACTTACCGCGAACACCGGGGAGCTGTTTTTT. Protein product: CASSPGLTANTGELFF.

This clonotype was found many times. CDR3 region: CSVGDSGDFYEQYF. Here the CDR3 DNA reads TGCAGCGTGGGCGACAGCGGAGACTTCTACGAGCAGTACTTC. The J gene is TRBJ2-7, the V gene TRBV29-1; possibly TRBD1 or TRBD2 for D (5 bases each). Germline V lookup: CDR1 SQVTM, CDR2 ANQGSEA. The length of the CDR3 is 14 residues. V lost 6 bases, J lost 3 bases, and 18 bases lay in between.

The V call is TRBV4-3, the J call TRBJ2-7; 7 nucleotides align to TRBD1. Germline V lookup: CDR1 LGHNA, CDR2 YSLEER. The CDR3 has 16 residues. The J segment lost 2 bases and the V segment lost 4 bases, leaving 11 bases of the junction unmatched. This CDR3 is CASSRLAGTDPYEQYF. DNA of the CDR3: TGCGCCAGCAGCCGACTGGCCGGGACAGACCCCTACGAGCAGTACTTC.

This clonotype was picked up a small number of times. A junction end diverges from the germline sequence, so it may reflect a read error. The V call is TRBV7-7, the J call TRBJ1-1; the D gene is possibly TRBD1 (6 bases). Germline V CDR1 and CDR2: SSHAT, FNYEAQ (reference sequence). CDR3 length: 17 amino acids. For the CDR3, the DNA is TGTGCTAGCAGCGCGGCCCCATACAGGGTTAGTTCCACTGAAGCTTTCTTT. It specifies CASSAAPYRVSSTEAFF.

The chain has TRBV20-1 and TRBJ1-2; TRBD1 might be the D (5 bases). Germline V lookup: CDR1 DFQATT, CDR2 SNEGSKA (reference sequence). V dropped 3 bases and J dropped 0 bases, with 17 bases sitting between them. The CDR3 totals 16 residues. CDR3 sequence (DNA): TGCAGTGCTAGCGGGCAGGGTTTAGGGACTAACTATGGCTACACCTTC. It specifies CSASGQGLGTNYGYTF.

The chain recombines TRBV7-8 with TRBJ1-1; D not resolved. The CDR3 runs 15 residues. CDR1 is SGHVS and CDR2 is FQNEAQ in the germline V gene. The ends were cut back, 1 base at V and 4 bases at J, with 13 bases in the middle. The CDR3 DNA is TGTGCCAGCAGCTTAGTTTCCGGGGTGGGCACTGAAGCTTTCTTT. Amino acids: CASSLVSGVGTEAFF.